The 14 T cell receptor beta chains given below trace back to one sample, sequenced in a study of cytomegalovirus exposure and HLA in healthy donors. The PCR was carried out with 60 Vbeta primers and 13 Jbeta primers. Sequencing was performed with immunoSEQ multiplex PCR; in TCRdb, only in-frame clones are kept and a portion is missing. The sample consists of about 200,000 clones, 79% of them appearing once. The source material was PBMCs. The receptor set was obtained from a man in his fifties or sixties in good health and CMV-seronegative.

The rearrangement joins TRBV27 to TRBJ2-7; the match to TRBD1 covers 8 bases. The trim removed 6 bases at V and 3 bases at J, leaving 4 bases unmatched. Germline-derived CDR1 and CDR2 are MNHEY and SMNVEV (reference sequence). The CDR3 is made up of 13 amino acids. As DNA, the CDR3 is TGTGCCAGCAGCTATACAGGGGGCTACGAGCAGTACTTC. This gives the protein CASSYTGGYEQYF.

DNA for the CDR3: TGCGCCAGCAGATCAGTTATGAACACTGAAGCTTTCTTT. Protein product: CASRSVMNTEAFF. V usage is TRBV5-1 and J usage is TRBJ1-1; D is uncertain. This CDR3 region has 13 residues. CDR1 is SGHRS, CDR2 YFSETQ, per germline. Trimming took off 5 bases at V and 0 bases at J, with 8 bases between the two ends.

The rearrangement joins TRBV6-4 to TRBJ2-3, with D perhaps TRBD2 (6 bases). The V and J ends lost 2 bases and 3 bases respectively, with 12 bases between them. The CDR3 has 15 amino acids. Germline V gene sequence: CDR1 MRHNA, CDR2 SNTAGT. Here the CDR3 DNA reads TGTGCCAGCAGTGACCCCCTCGGAGGGACAGATACGCAGTATTTT. Protein product: CASSDPLGGTDTQYF.

This chain joins TRBV6-4 and TRBJ1-4; 10 nucleotides agree with TRBD1. The CDR3 has 14 residues. The junction had 3 bases not matched to a gene; V was cut back by 3 bases and J by 8 bases. Germline V gives CDR1 MRHNA, CDR2 SNTAGT. CDR3 sequence reads: CASSEGTGAEKLFF. In DNA form, the CDR3 reads TGTGCCAGCAGTGAGGGGACAGGGGCCGAAAAACTGTTTTTT.

This chain joins TRBV6-1 and TRBJ1-1; D is uncertain. Per the germline V gene, CDR1 is MNHNS and CDR2 is SASEGT. Between the trimmed V and J ends, which lost 0 bases and 8 bases, there was a span of 10 bases. The CDR3 has 13 residues. CDR3 coding DNA: TGTGCCAGCAGTGAAGCGCCAGGCAGGGAAGCTTTCTTT. Amino acids: CASSEAPGREAFF.

The rearrangement uses TRBV19 and TRBJ2-2; D might be TRBD1 (5 bases). Trimming left V 0 bases short and J 4 bases short, with 9 bases between. Germline loops: CDR1 LNHDA, CDR2 SQIVND (reference sequence). The CDR3 totals 15 residues. This CDR3 is CASSIDLDSTGELFF. DNA for the CDR3: TGTGCCAGTAGTATAGATCTCGACAGCACCGGGGAGCTGTTTTTT. Full variable domain (outside the CDR3, taken from reference TRBV19 and TRBJ2-2): DGGITQSPKYLFRKEGQNVTLSCEQNLNHDAMYWYRQDPGQGLRLIYYSQIVNDFQKGDIAEGYSVSREKKESFPLTVTSAQKNPTAFYLCASSIDLDSTGELFFGEGSRLTVL.

The V gene is TRBV28, the J gene TRBJ2-4; 7 bases line up with TRBD1. The CDR3 sequence is 16 residues long. V trimming: 6 bases; J trimming: 0 bases; junction bases outside the gene matches: 8. Germline V lookup: CDR1 MDHEN, CDR2 SYDVKM. CDR3 bases: TGTGCCAGCAGCTTACTTAGGGGGCTAGCCAAAAACATTCAGTACTTC. Protein sequence: CASSLLRGLAKNIQYF.

The chain has TRBV9 and TRBJ2-1; 9 bases are a match to TRBD2. CDR3 length: 15 residues. With 0 bases clipped from V and 7 bases from J, the junction kept 5 bases outside the gene matches. Germline V gene sequence: CDR1 SGDLS, CDR2 YYNGEE. Here the CDR3 reads CASSVDSGGFNEQFF. CDR3 coding DNA: TGTGCCAGCAGCGTAGATAGCGGGGGTTTTAATGAGCAGTTCTTC.

With respect to this clone: Additional DNA sequences in this sample encode the identical CDR3. The chain links TRBV5-1 to TRBJ1-2; 9 bases map to TRBD1. Germline-derived CDR1 and CDR2 are SGHRS and YFSETQ. The CDR3 has 14 residues. Unmatched junction bases numbered 3, after V lost 4 bases and J lost 2 bases. CDR3 in DNA: TGCGCCAGCAGCCCAGGACAGGGGAACTATGGCTACACCTTC. This translates into CASSPGQGNYGYTF.

The rearrangement links TRBV28 to TRBJ2-5; the match to TRBD2 covers 8 bases. J gave up 7 bases and V 4 bases, and 14 bases lay outside the gene matches. Germline CDR1 reads MDHEN; CDR2 reads SYDVKM. The CDR3 is made up of 16 amino acids. CDR3 DNA sequence: TGTGCCAGCAGTTCGCGAGGACTAGCTCACTGGGGGACCCAGTACTTC. Translation: CASSSRGLAHWGTQYF. Full variable domain (missing parts from reference TRBV28 and TRBJ2-5): DVKVTQSSRYLVKRTGEKVFLECVQDMDHENMFWYRQDPGLGLRLIYFSYDVKMKEKGDIPEGYSVSREKKERFSLILESASTNQTSMYLCASSSRGLAHWGTQYFGPGTRLLVL.

The chain couples TRBV5-4 to TRBJ1-2, with TRBD1 as a possible D gene (5 bases). The CDR3 has 14 residues. V was shortened by 4 bases and J by 4 bases, with 14 bases between the two germline ends. In germline, CDR1 is SGHNT, CDR2 YYREEE (reference sequence). As DNA, the CDR3 is TGTGCCAGCAGCCCGCGGGGGGAACTCTATGGCTACACCTTC. Its protein product is CASSPRGELYGYTF.

The chain is built from TRBV5-1 and TRBJ2-3; 7 positions agree with TRBD1. The CDR3 has 15 residues. The trim removed 0 bases at V and 0 bases at J, leaving 1 base unmatched. Germline CDR1 is SGHRS and CDR2 is YFSETQ. The CDR3 loop reads CASSLATGSTDTQYF. CDR3 sequence (DNA): TGCGCCAGCAGCTTGGCGACAGGGAGCACAGATACGCAGTATTTT.

V and J are TRBV5-6 and TRBJ1-1; 7 bases fit TRBD1. V was clipped by 4 bases and J by 1 base; unmatched bases: 4. The CDR3 spans 14 residues. In germline, CDR1 is SGHDT, CDR2 YYEEEE. The CDR3 nucleotides read TGTGCCAGCAGCATGGGACAGCAGAACACTGAAGCTTTCTTT. Translated: CASSMGQQNTEAFF.

The chain joins TRBV6-6 to TRBJ2-2; 7 bases line up with TRBD2. The trim removed 4 bases at V and 4 bases at J, leaving 9 bases unmatched. The CDR3 is 16 residues long. Germline V gene data show CDR1 as MNHNY and CDR2 as SVGAGI (reference sequence). CDR3 amino acids: CASSWRLTSSTGELFF. DNA for the CDR3: TGTGCCAGCAGTTGGAGACTGACTAGCTCCACCGGGGAGCTGTTTTTT.